The 3 T cell receptor beta chains given below trace back to one sample, sequenced in a study of cytomegalovirus exposure and HLA in healthy donors. Libraries were prepared by immunoSEQ multiplex PCR; TCRdb keeps only in-frame clonotypes and omits some of them. The profile shows 300,000 to 400,000 clones, 70% to 90% of them singletons. Sequenced material: PBMCs. These TCRs come from a woman aged 18-35 years in good health and CMV-seronegative.

The rearrangement joins TRBV5-1 to TRBJ2-1, with 14 nucleotides matching TRBD2. CDR1 and CDR2 from the germline V gene are SGHRS and YFSETQ. Trimming cost V 4 bases and J 9 bases; bases outside gene matches: 12. CDR3 size: 17 residues. CDR3 DNA: TGCGCCAGCAGCCCGAACAGACTAGCGGGGGGGCCCTCTGAGCAGTTCTTC. This translates into CASSPNRLAGGPSEQFF.

This clone was recorded only once. This chain uses TRBV5-6 with TRBJ2-1, with 8 nucleotides matching TRBD1. CDR1 and CDR2 (germline): SGHDT, YYEEEE. This CDR3 is built from 15 residues. J lost 7 bases, V lost 2 bases, and 8 bases had no gene match. The CDR3: CASSFWPGGRNEQFF. The CDR3 DNA reads TGTGCCAGCAGCTTTTGGCCAGGGGGCCGGAATGAGCAGTTCTTC.

This rearrangement joins TRBV11-2 to TRBJ2-3; a weak D match, TRBD1 (7 bases). Germline CDR1 is SGHAT and CDR2 is FQNNGV. V was cut by 3 bases and J by 1 base, with 11 bases left in between. This CDR3 spans 15 amino acids. The CDR3 DNA reads as TGTGCCAGCAGCTTCAGGGGGGAGGGCACAGATACGCAGTATTTT. Encoded protein: CASSFRGEGTDTQYF.